The sequence of this T cell receptor beta chain was determined in a study of T cell changes during pregnancy in multiple sclerosis. With 4 bases clipped from V and 4 bases from J, the junction kept 2 bases outside the gene matches. The CDR3 extends over 13 amino acids. CDR1 is MNHEY, CDR2 SMNVEV, per germline (reference sequence). Measured with immunoSEQ multiplex PCR; TCRdb has only the in-frame clones, and not every one. This table holds 100,000 or so clones, around 94% found once. This clone showed up just once. The chain links TRBV27 to TRBJ1-2, with 8 positions matching TRBD1. The sample was peripheral blood, taken after pregnancy. The receptor's source is a female donor in good health, enrolled as a control in a pregnancy study. In DNA, the CDR3 is TGTGCCAGCAGTTCGGGACAGGTCTATGGCTACACCTTC. Protein: CASSSGQVYGYTF.